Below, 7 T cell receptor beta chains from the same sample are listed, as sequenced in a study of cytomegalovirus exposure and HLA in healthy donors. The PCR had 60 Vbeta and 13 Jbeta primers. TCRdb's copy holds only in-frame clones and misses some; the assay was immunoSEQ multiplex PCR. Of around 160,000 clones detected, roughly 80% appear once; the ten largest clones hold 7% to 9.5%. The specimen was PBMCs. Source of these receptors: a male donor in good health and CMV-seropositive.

CDR3 loop: CASSLGTGNGYSPLHF. Written as DNA, the CDR3 is TGTGCCAGCAGCCTTGGGACAGGGAATGGGTATTCACCCCTCCACTTT. The chain combines TRBV5-6 with TRBJ1-6, with 9 nucleotides matching TRBD1. The germline gives CDR1 SGHDT, CDR2 YYEEEE. There are 16 residues in the CDR3. V was pared by 4 bases and J by 8 bases, with 10 bases of the junction left unmatched.

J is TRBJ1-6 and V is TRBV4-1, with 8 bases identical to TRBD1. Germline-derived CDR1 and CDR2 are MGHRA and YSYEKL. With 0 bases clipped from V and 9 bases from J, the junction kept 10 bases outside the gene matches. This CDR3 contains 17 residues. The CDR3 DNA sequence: TGCGCCAGCAGCCAAGATTTCGCAGGGGGCAGGAGTTCACCCCTCCACTTT. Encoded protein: CASSQDFAGGRSSPLHF.

DNA for the CDR3: TGTGCCAGCATCATCCCGGGACTCCCCCACGAGCAGTACTTC. Translated: CASIIPGLPHEQYF. The genes are TRBV28 and TRBJ2-7; perhaps TRBD2 as D (6 bases). This CDR3 has 14 amino acids. Trimming shortened V by 7 bases and J by 5 bases, and 18 bases separated the two germline ends. Germline lookup yields CDR1 MDHEN and CDR2 SYDVKM.

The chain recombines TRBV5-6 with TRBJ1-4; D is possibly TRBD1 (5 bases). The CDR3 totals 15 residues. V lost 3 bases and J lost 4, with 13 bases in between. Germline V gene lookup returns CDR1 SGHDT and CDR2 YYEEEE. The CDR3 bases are TGTGCCAGCAGCTCCCCAGACAGATTTAATGAAAAACTGTTTTTT. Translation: CASSSPDRFNEKLFF.

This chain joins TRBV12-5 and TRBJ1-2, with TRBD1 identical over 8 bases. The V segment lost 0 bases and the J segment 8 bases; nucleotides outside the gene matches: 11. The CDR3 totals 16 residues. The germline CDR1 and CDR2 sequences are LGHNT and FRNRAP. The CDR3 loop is CASGLVVDRGVEGYTF. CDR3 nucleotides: TGTGCTAGTGGTTTGGTAGTCGACAGGGGTGTGGAGGGCTACACCTTC.

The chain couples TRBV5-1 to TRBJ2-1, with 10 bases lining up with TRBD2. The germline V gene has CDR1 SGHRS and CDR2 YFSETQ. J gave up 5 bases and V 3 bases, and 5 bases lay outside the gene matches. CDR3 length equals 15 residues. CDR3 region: CASSWGAGGNNEQFF. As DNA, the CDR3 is TGCGCCAGCAGCTGGGGAGCGGGGGGGAACAATGAGCAGTTCTTC. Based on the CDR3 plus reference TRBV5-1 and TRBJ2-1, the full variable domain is KAGVTQTPRYLIKTRGQQVTLSCSPISGHRSVSWYQQTPGQGLQFLFEYFSETQRNKGNFPGRFSGRQFSNSRSEMNVSTLELGDSALYLCASSWGAGGNNEQFFGPGTRLTVL.

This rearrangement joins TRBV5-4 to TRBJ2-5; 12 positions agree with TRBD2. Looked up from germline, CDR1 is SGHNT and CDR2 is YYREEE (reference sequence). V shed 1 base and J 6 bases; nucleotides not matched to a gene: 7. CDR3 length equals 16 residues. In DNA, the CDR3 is TGTGCCAGCAGCTTGCATCGGCTAGCGGGGGGGCAGACCCAGTACTTC. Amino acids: CASSLHRLAGGQTQYF.